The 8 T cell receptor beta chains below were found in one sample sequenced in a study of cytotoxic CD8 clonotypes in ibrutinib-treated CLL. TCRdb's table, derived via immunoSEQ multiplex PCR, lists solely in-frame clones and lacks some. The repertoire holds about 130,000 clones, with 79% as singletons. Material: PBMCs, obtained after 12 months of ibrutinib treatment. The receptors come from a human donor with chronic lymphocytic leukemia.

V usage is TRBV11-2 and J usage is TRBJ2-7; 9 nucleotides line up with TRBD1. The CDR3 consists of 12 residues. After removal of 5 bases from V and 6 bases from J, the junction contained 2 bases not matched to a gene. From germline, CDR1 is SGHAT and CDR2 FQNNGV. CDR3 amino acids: CASSRTGVEQYF. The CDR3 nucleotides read TGTGCCAGCAGCCGGACAGGGGTCGAGCAGTACTTC. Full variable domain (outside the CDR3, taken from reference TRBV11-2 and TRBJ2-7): EAGVAQSPRYKIIEKRQSVAFWCNPISGHATLYWYQQILGQGPKLLIQFQNNGVVDDSQLPKDRFSAERLKGVDSTLKIQPAKLEDSAVYLCASSRTGVEQYFGPGTRLTVT.

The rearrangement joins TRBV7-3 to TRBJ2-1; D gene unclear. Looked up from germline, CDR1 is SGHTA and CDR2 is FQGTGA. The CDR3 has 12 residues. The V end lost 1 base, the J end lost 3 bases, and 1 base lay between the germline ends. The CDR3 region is CASSLNYNEQFF. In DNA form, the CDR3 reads TGTGCCAGCAGCTTAAACTACAATGAGCAGTTCTTC. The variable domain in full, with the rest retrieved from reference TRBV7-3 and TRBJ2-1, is GAGVSQTPSNKVTEKGKYVELRCDPISGHTALYWYRQSLGQGPEFLIYFQGTGAADDSGLPNDRFFAVRPEGSVSTLKIQRTERGDSAVYLCASSLNYNEQFFGPGTRLTVL.

DNA for the CDR3: TGTGCCAGCAGCTTCCGGGACAGGGAGTATGGCTACACCTTC. Residues: CASSFRDREYGYTF. This chain uses TRBV7-9 with TRBJ1-2; 9 bases are a match to TRBD1. Germline V gene lookup returns CDR1 SEHNR and CDR2 FQNEAQ (reference sequence). CDR3 length: 14 residues. V was pared by 3 bases and J by 5 bases, with 4 bases of the junction left unmatched.

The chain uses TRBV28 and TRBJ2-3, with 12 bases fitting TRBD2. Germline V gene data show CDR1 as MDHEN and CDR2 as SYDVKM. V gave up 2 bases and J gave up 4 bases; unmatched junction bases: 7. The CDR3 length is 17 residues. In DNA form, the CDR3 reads TGTGCCAGCAGTTTAGCCGGACTAGCGGGATCGGCAGATACGCAGTATTTT. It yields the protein CASSLAGLAGSADTQYF.

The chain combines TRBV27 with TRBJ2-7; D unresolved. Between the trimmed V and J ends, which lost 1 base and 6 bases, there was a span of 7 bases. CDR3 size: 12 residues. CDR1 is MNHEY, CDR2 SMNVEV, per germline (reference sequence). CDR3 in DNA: TGTGCCAGCAGTTTATACGGTCGCGAGCAGTACTTC. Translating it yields CASSLYGREQYF.

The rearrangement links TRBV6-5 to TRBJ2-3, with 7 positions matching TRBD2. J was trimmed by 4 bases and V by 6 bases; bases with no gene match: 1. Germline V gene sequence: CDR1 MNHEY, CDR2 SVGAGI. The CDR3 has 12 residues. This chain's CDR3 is CASSRGADTQYF. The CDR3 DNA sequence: TGTGCCAGCAGCCGGGGGGCAGATACGCAGTATTTT.

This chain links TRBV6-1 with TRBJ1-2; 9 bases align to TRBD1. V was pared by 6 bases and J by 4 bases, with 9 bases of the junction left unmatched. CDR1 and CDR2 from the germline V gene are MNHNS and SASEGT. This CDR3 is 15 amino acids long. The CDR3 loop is CASRPTGQGIYGYTF. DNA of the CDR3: TGTGCCAGCAGACCTACGGGACAGGGTATCTATGGCTACACCTTC.

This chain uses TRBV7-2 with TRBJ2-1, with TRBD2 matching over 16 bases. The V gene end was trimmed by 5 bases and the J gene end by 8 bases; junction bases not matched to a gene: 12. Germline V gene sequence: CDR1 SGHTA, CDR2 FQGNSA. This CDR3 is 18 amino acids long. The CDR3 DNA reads TGTGCCAGCAGCACTCTGCGGGGGACTAGCGGGAGGGCCCATGAGCAGTTCTTC. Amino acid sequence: CASSTLRGTSGRAHEQFF.